A selection of T cell receptor beta chains follows, all from one sample in a study of T cells in Graves' hyperthyroidism and ophthalmopathy. TCRdb re-called the multiplex PCR reads with MiXCR, one entry per CDR3 protein. Among roughly 250,000 distinct CDR3 sequences, less than 20% were seen once, and the ten largest hold more than 25%. Sample: blood. The receptor source for this set is a woman in her late teens or twenties with Graves' ophthalmopathy. CDR3s include the opening cysteine and the closing phenylalanine or tryptophan. Clone size is stated in some rows and not others, as once, few, many or a class when expanded.

size,V,J,CDR3
few,TRBV6-1,TRBJ1-6,CASRGQGARSPLHF
many,TRBV6-1,TRBJ2-3,CASSFTFGGRTTDTQYF
few,TRBV4-1,TRBJ2-7,CASSHPGTGPTEQYF
many,TRBV28,TRBJ2-3,CASRSGTSGGFTDTQYF
many,TRBV5-1,TRBJ1-1,CASFGPGTGTEAFF
many,TRBV12-3/TRBV12-4,TRBJ1-4,CASSLGRGEEKLFF
many,TRBV7-2,TRBJ2-7,CASSLEQGASYEQYF
many,TRBV5-1,TRBJ2-6,CASSPRTGGVADLTF
many,TRBV20-1,TRBJ1-1,CSAGGQGPEAFF
many,TRBV28,TRBJ2-7,CASSSGAVYEQYF
many,TRBV27,TRBJ2-2,CASSFLVNTGELFF
-,TRBV7-8,TRBJ2-1,CASSQLGTEQFF
many,TRBV7-9,TRBJ1-1,CASSLVQGATEAFF
many,TRBV9,TRBJ2-1,CASSVEASGGREQFF
-,TRBV20-1,TRBJ2-1,CSAGLAGVHNEQFF
few,TRBV7-9,TRBJ2-1,CASSQGLAGDGWDEQFF
many,TRBV28,TRBJ2-1,CASSSIHRDRVYNEQFF
many,TRBV12-3/TRBV12-4,TRBJ2-7,CASSIISYEQYF
few,TRBV4-1,TRBJ1-6,CASSQVESGSSYNSPLHF
many,TRBV12-3/TRBV12-4,TRBJ1-2,CASSSAHEDRTYGYTF
many,TRBV4-1,TRBJ1-2,CASSQDQGGTYGYTF
many,TRBV19,TRBJ2-1,CASRTTTQATIYNEQFF
many,TRBV20-1,TRBJ2-3,CSATTGAASTDTQYF
many,TRBV10-3,TRBJ1-1,CAIRGTGGDPMSTEAFF
many,TRBV19,TRBJ2-7,CASSIGGDNYEQYF
few,TRBV19,TRBJ1-5,CASSETGYSNQPQHF
many,TRBV20-1,TRBJ2-2,CSASDGRNTGELFF
many,TRBV14,TRBJ1-1,CASSRGPEAFF
many,TRBV10-3,TRBJ2-1,CAISEPGLAGSPSNEQFF
many,TRBV20-1,TRBJ2-7,CSAKGDIRGYEQYF
many,TRBV5-1,TRBJ1-1,CASSLVVNTEAFF
many,TRBV5-6,TRBJ1-1,CASSLKTGARTEAFF
many,TRBV4-3,TRBJ2-5,CASSQGRWETQYF
many,TRBV3-1,TRBJ2-7,CASSHDGRAGEQYF
many,TRBV2,TRBJ1-5,CASSGRGSQPQHF
many,TRBV20-1,TRBJ1-5,CSAKQGQQPQHF
many,TRBV12-3/TRBV12-4,TRBJ1-1,CASSKGGTEAFF
-,TRBV27,TRBJ1-6,CASSSRTGGSPLHF
many,TRBV6-1,TRBJ1-1,CASPDRPNTEAFF
few,TRBV5-1,TRBJ2-7,CASSLGRTVNEQYF
many,TRBV27,TRBJ1-1,CASSSLRTGSSYKTEAFF
-,TRBV4-1,TRBJ2-1,CASSNPGLASREQFF
many,TRBV2,TRBJ1-5,CASRGEINQPQHF
many,TRBV24-1,TRBJ2-3,CATSDVLADDTDTQYF